This T cell receptor (beta chain) originates from a study of Ad26.COV2.S vaccination and SARS-CoV-2 variants. Produced via immunoSEQ multiplex PCR; TCRdb's table is partial and in-frame only. Here the sample spans 350,000 to 450,000 clones, about 91% being singletons. A note on this clone: Its antigen remains unidentified.

Points from the study as a whole: Total T cell responses, in the TCR breadth and depth analyses, may have been underestimated.

Sequences were derived from peripheral blood, sampled after recovery from COVID-19. The TCR was taken from a human donor who had recovered from COVID-19.

CDR3 sequence: CASGLVQSTGELFF. DNA for the CDR3: TGTGCTAGTGGTTTGGTACAGTCCACCGGGGAGCTGTTTTTT. The V call is TRBV12-5, the J call TRBJ2-2, with D uncertain. The CDR3 consists of 14 residues. Deletions cut 0 bases from V and 4 bases from J, with 6 bases between. Looked up from germline, CDR1 is LGHNT and CDR2 is FRNRAP.